The source of this T cell receptor (beta chain) is a study of shared clonotypes between healthy human individuals. Points on this clone: The antigen is unknown.

Regarding the study as a whole: Sampling covered blood only; tissue repertoires likely differ.

V was trimmed by 8 bases and J by 5 bases, leaving 14 bases between them. The CDR3 sequence is 13 residues long. The V gene's germline CDR1 is MNHNY and CDR2 SVGAGI (reference sequence). Repertoires were generated with immunoSEQ multiplex PCR, while TCRdb's copy carries only in-frame clones and drops some. The sample contains millions of clones, roughly 96% of which appear only once. The sequenced material came from naive CD4+ T cells sorted from blood. The subset was: CD45RA+ positively selected. The sequence was obtained from a man between 18 and 29 years old in good health. The rearrangement links TRBV6-6 to TRBJ2-3; D may be TRBD1 or TRBD2 (6 bases each). Here the CDR3 reads CASRGRLEDTQYF. CDR3 DNA: TGTGCCAGCCGGGGGCGCTTGGAAGATACGCAGTATTTT.